This T cell receptor (beta chain) derives from a study of beta chain features in type 1 diabetes. Study-wide results and limits: When VDJ junctions were examined, type 1 diabetes patients showed fewer insertions and more deletions.

Once sorted, every population was more than 98% pure. From germline, CDR1 is MGHDK and CDR2 SYGVNS. The CDR3 extends over 14 amino acids. V trimming: 5 bases; J trimming: 10 bases; junction bases outside the gene matches: 10. This clone has more than one count but fewer than ten. Its specificity is not known. The investigators reverse transcribed all of the isolated RNA, so they sequenced expressed TCRB transcripts. This table comes from immunoSEQ multiplex PCR, and its TCRdb copy is limited to in-frame clones, with some not included. The sample gives around 400,000 clones, around an eighth of which show up once; roughly 0.015% is in the top ten.

The gene calls are TRBV25-1 and TRBJ1-4, with 7 positions matching TRBD1. Sequenced: naive CD4+ T cells from blood. The clonotype originates from a man between 18 and 29 years old in good health. The CDR3, as DNA: TGTGCCAGCAGTACAACCGGGACAGCGCGAAAACTGTTTTTT. It translates to CASSTTGTARKLFF.